This T cell receptor beta chain was observed in a study of beta chain features in type 1 diabetes. Study-wide background: The samples had 85 million to 140 million sorted cells examined in all.

The CDR3 runs to 18 residues. Germline V gene sequence: CDR1 SGHAT, CDR2 FQNNGV. After removal of 5 bases from V and 7 bases from J, the junction contained 15 bases not matched to a gene. Every isolated RNA sample was fully reverse transcribed, so sequencing captured expressed TCRB transcripts. The table came from immunoSEQ multiplex PCR; TCRdb's copy has only in-frame clones and leaves some out. The repertoire includes 400,000 or so clones, over 10% of them detected once, and around 0.0099% sits in the top ten. Study conclusions and caveats: When Type 1 diabetes patients were examined, their TCRB CDR3s proved moderately but significantly shorter in all four CD4+ subsets. The cDNA sequencing approach could over-represent high-TCR-expressing cells.

This clone was picked up a small number of times. Its antigen is unidentified. The TCR comes from a woman aged 18-29 years with type 1 diabetes. The rearrangement uses TRBV11-2 and TRBJ2-1; 12 positions match TRBD2. Sequencing input: naive CD4+ T cells from blood. CDR3 amino acids: CASSILTGLAGRRNEQFF. CDR3 nucleotide sequence: TGTGCCAGCAGCATACTTACCGGACTAGCGGGGAGACGTAATGAGCAGTTCTTC.